The next 2 T cell receptor beta chains were all read from a single sample in a study of CD4 and CD8 cells across lung adenocarcinoma regions. TCRdb reprocessed the PCR reads with MiXCR, giving one entry per CDR3 protein. The data hold about 12,000 distinct CDR3 sequences, with 53% observed a single time. Sequencing was done on a sample of CD8+ T cells from the center of a lung tumor. These receptors were collected from a female donor with lung adenocarcinoma. The CD4 and CD8 labels of this study may be unreliable.

The V and J genes are TRBV6-1 and TRBJ2-1; 7 bases align to TRBD1. V lost 6 bases and J lost 4; bases outside the gene matches: 21. The CDR3 is 19 residues long. From germline, CDR1 is MNHNS and CDR2 SASEGT. As DNA, the CDR3 is TGTGCCAGCAGGCCAGGACAGGCACTACCTTCCGTGGCTTACAATGAGCAGTTCTTC. This gives the protein CASRPGQALPSVAYNEQFF.

Only one count was recorded for this clonotype. The rearrangement uses TRBV6-1 and TRBJ2-5; 7 bases agree with TRBD1. This CDR3 has 15 residues. Germline lookup yields CDR1 MNHNS and CDR2 SASEGT. V lost 8 bases to trimming and J lost 3 bases; unmatched junction nucleotides: 12. The CDR3 nucleotides are TGTGCCAGCCAACCGGGACAGCGGTTCAAAGAGACCCAGTACTTC. Its protein product is CASQPGQRFKETQYF.